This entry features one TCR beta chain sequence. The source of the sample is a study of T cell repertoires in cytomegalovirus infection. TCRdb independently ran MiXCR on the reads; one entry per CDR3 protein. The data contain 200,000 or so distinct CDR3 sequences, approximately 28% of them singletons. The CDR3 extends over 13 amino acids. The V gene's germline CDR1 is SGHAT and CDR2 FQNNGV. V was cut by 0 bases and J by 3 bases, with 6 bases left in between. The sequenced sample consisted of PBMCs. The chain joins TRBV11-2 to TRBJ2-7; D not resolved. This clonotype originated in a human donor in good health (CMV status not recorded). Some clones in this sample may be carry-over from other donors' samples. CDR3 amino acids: CASSLDSLYEQYF. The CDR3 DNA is TGTGCCAGCAGCTTAGATTCCCTCTACGAGCAGTACTTC.